This T cell receptor (beta chain) was recovered during a study of blood T cell repertoires in COVID-19 (dated by TCRdb to 2018 to 2020). With regard to the full study: Samples covering the acute and convalescent phases of COVID-19 were provided by collaborators in the United States, Italy and Spain. The samples were drawn from the first 160 participants of the ongoing ImmuneRACE study and from 1,254 subjects provided by 6 global collaborators. HLA class I and class II types, where available, came from metadata supplied by the sample provider rather than from assay-based typing. Deeply sampled blood TCRbeta repertoires from subjects exposed to, actively infected with, or recovered from COVID-19 were included in the dataset. A freely available public database, intended as a resource for researchers studying the immune response to SARS-CoV-2, is where the repertoires were released. Sample metadata almost always included a de-identified subject ID, COVID-19 status, age in years and sex. The prospective study material was composed of cDNA or gDNA derived from T cells, B-cell-depleted T cells, or PBMCs.

At one collaborating source in Seattle, patients were enrolled during active infection and were followed longitudinally through the course of disease. The collaborating institutions used their own protocols to collect whole blood in K2EDTA tubes. Collaborator samples were shipped for TCRbeta analysis as frozen whole blood, isolated PBMCs, or DNA extracted from either sample type. Its CDR3 holds 14 amino acids, cysteine through phenylalanine. The DNA shown is the 42-base CDR3, in frame from base 1. From a lookup of the germline V gene (reference sequence), CDR1 and CDR2 are MNHEY and SMNVEV. The germline ends are 20 bases apart after V is trimmed by 7 bases and J by 8 bases. Of note for this clone: Its antigen is unknown. No per-base quality is available; no much larger clone lies one base away.

TCRbeta CDR3 regions were amplified from genomic DNA using the immunoSEQ Assay, a bias-controlled multiplex PCR. The authors' analysis ran thus. The number of nucleated cells in each sample was estimated from the amplification of reference gene primers within the assay. To quantify the absolute abundance of each unique TCRbeta CDR3 rearrangement, sequence reads were collapsed and filtered. For each sample, productive Simpson clonality was calculated as the square root of Simpson's diversity index over productive rearrangements. The immuneACCESS repertoire file appears here via TCRdb, limited to in-frame rearrangements. These files lack a portion of the clones; in checked studies, under half of the deficit traces to unresolved V genes, and the cause of the others is not known. That table supplies the V and J calls and clone size; D and trimming were determined from the DNA. The sample table contains under 200,000 clones; only one count was recorded for 75% to 85% of them. 7.5% to 8.5% of the sample is in the top ten clones.

Results and caveats for the whole study, not just this receptor: The amount of clinical and demographic metadata varied by source and participant and was provided uncurated.

Sequencing was done on a sample of peripheral blood. This TCR derives from an older woman with COVID-19, enrolled during active disease. In this chain, TRBV27 is recombined with TRBJ1-2, and perhaps TRBD1 as D gene, on 5 matching bases. The CDR3 has the sequence CASTRQGGLEGYTF. The nucleotide sequence is TGTGCCAGCACACGGCAGGGTGGCTTAGAGGGCTACACCTTC.